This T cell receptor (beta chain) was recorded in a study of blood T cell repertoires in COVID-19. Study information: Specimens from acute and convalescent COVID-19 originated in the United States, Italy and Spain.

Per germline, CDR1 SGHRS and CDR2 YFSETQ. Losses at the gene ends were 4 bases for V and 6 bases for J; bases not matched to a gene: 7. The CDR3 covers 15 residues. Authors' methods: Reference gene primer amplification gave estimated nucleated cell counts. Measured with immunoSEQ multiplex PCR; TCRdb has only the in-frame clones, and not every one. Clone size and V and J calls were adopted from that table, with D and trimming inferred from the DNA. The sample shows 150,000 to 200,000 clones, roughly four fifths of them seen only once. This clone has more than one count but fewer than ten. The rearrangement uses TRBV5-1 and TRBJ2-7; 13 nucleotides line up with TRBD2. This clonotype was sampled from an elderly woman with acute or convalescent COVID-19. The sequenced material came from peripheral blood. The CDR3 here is CASSQTSGRLAEQYF. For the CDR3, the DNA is TGCGCCAGCAGCCAGACTAGCGGGAGGCTAGCCGAGCAGTACTTC.